This T cell receptor (beta chain) stems from a study of cytomegalovirus exposure and HLA in healthy donors. Findings and limits, study-wide: Sequences of the TCR beta chain were said to predict the HLA-A and HLA-B alleles of most subjects accurately. Rates of TCR association differed by HLA locus in a later analysis, with DRB1 highest and HLA-C lowest.

In the case of this clone: Its antigen remains unidentified.

The length of the CDR3 is 16 residues. The ends were cut back, 3 bases at V and 1 base at J, with 14 bases in the middle. CDR1 and CDR2 (germline): KGHSH, LQKENI. Use of 60 Vbeta and 13 Jbeta primers characterized the PCR. The repertoire was sequenced with immunoSEQ multiplex PCR; TCRdb's copy has only in-frame clones and lacks some. The data contain roughly 130,000 clones, roughly 79% of them singletons. Input material: PBMCs. The sequence was collected from a boy aged 2 to 9 in good health and CMV-seronegative. The chain is built from TRBV18 and TRBJ2-3; D perhaps matches TRBD2 (6 bases). CDR3 residues: CASSPRVADGTDTQYF. The CDR3 nucleotides read TGTGCCAGCTCACCCCGGGTAGCGGATGGCACAGATACGCAGTATTTT.